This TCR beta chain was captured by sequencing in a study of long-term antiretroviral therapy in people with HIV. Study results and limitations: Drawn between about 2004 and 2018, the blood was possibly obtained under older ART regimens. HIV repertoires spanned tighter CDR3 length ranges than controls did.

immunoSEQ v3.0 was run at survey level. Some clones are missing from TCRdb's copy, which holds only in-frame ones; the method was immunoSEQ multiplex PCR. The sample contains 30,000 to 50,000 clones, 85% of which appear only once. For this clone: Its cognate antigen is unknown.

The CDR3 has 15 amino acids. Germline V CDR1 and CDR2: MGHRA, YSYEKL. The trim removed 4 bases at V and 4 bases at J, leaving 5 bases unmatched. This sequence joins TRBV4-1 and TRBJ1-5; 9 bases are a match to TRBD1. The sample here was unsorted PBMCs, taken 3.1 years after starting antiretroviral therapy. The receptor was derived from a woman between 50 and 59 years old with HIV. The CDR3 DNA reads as TGCGCCAGCAGCCTAGGGACAGGGCGGAATCAGCCCCAGCATTTT. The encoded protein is CASSLGTGRNQPQHF.